These T cell receptor beta chains were read from a single sample in a study of glioma-infiltrating T cells. TCRdb reanalysed the multiplex PCR reads using MiXCR and keeps one entry per CDR3 protein. The table includes approximately 40,000 distinct CDR3 sequences, around 20% detected once. Sequenced input: glioma tissue, nonneoplastic brain tissue, or PBMCs (not recorded which). The receptors shown here come from a human donor with low-grade glioma or glioblastoma, undergoing nonglioma brain surgery, or in good health (not recorded which). Each CDR3 is given with its conserved first and last residue. Clone size, where shown, is once, few, many, or a class for clones that have expanded.

V	J	size	CDR3
TRBV7-9	TRBJ1-1	.	CASSLDPSPEAFF
TRBV7-2	TRBJ2-7	many	CASSLGVAANYEQYF
TRBV12-3/TRBV12-4	TRBJ1-1	many	CASSAEMNTEAFF
TRBV29-1	TRBJ2-7	.	CSVSTFSYGQYF
TRBV2	TRBJ2-4	many	CASRGEGDIQYF
TRBV2	TRBJ2-3	many	CASIKDGTPRTDTQYF
TRBV25-1	TRBJ1-2	.	CTSSKLGDSSVNYGYTF
TRBV14	TRBJ2-2	many	CASKAAGELFF
TRBV10-3	TRBJ1-1	many	CAIKETVNTEAFF
TRBV28	TRBJ2-7	many	CASKDYYEQYF
TRBV15	TRBJ2-7	many	CATSRDGDYEQYF
TRBV10-2	TRBJ1-3	once	CAGSRMGPGNTIYF
TRBV20-1	TRBJ1-1	many	CSAQGQTNTEAFF
TRBV6-6	TRBJ2-5	.	CASSYMGGGSVQYF
TRBV19	TRBJ1-6	.	CAASGQGGNNSPLHF
TRBV12-3/TRBV12-4	TRBJ1-2	many	CASSRSGARLTGYTF